This entry lists 14 T cell receptor beta chains sequenced from one sample in a study of blood T cell repertoires in COVID-19. The method was immunoSEQ multiplex PCR; TCRdb's version includes in-frame clones alone and lacks a portion of them. The sample lists about 170,000 clones, around four fifths seen once, with under 8.5% in the top ten. The sample was peripheral blood. These TCRs come from a man aged 35 to 55 who had recovered from COVID-19.

CDR3 amino acids: CSSGTAYEQYF. As DNA, the CDR3 is TGCAGCTCCGGGACAGCCTACGAGCAGTACTTC. The rearrangement joins TRBV20-1 to TRBJ2-7; the match to TRBD1 covers 7 bases. This CDR3 is built from 11 residues. CDR1 DFQATT and CDR2 SNEGSKA come from the germline V gene (reference sequence).

The chain combines TRBV19 with TRBJ1-5; D is undetermined. V dropped 10 bases and J dropped 0 bases, with 16 bases sitting between them. Germline CDR1 LNHDA, CDR2 SQIVND (reference sequence). The CDR3 runs 15 residues. The CDR3 DNA is TGTGCCACCGGGGAGGCCCACTATAGCAATCAGCCCCAGCATTTT. Its translation: CATGEAHYSNQPQHF.

The chain employs TRBV7-2 and TRBJ1-2; no reliable D call. This CDR3 has 14 amino acids. With 5 bases removed from V and 2 bases from J, the gap between germline ends came to 12 bases. Germline V gene lookup returns CDR1 SGHTA and CDR2 FQGNSA. CDR3 loop: CASSPPGINYGYTF. CDR3 sequence (DNA): TGTGCCAGCAGCCCGCCGGGGATAAACTATGGCTACACCTTC.

The chain is built from TRBV15 and TRBJ2-5; possible D gene TRBD1, 6 bases. Germline V gene sequence: CDR1 LNHNV, CDR2 YYDKDF (reference sequence). CDR3 size: 13 residues. Trimming shortened V by 6 bases and J by 4 bases, and 12 bases separated the two germline ends. The CDR3 nucleotides are TGTGCCACCAGACCAAGAGGGGGAGAGACCCAGTACTTC. It specifies CATRPRGGETQYF.

The chain links TRBV27 to TRBJ2-2, with 9 bases aligning to TRBD1. The CDR3 has 18 amino acids. V lost 8 bases and J lost 6; bases outside the gene matches: 19. The germline gives CDR1 MNHEY, CDR2 SMNVEV (reference sequence). CDR3 DNA sequence: TGTGCCAGCGGATGCCATCCTAGGACAGGGGAGTGTGCCGGGGAGCTGTTTTTT. Translated: CASGCHPRTGECAGELFF.

This chain joins TRBV27 and TRBJ1-6; TRBD1 agrees at 8 bases. The germline CDR1 and CDR2 sequences are MNHEY and SMNVEV (reference sequence). The CDR3 runs 14 residues. The ends lost 4 bases at V and 7 bases at J; junction bases unmatched: 3. Here the CDR3 reads CASSWTGTNSPLHF. The DNA for the CDR3 is TGTGCCAGCAGTTGGACAGGGACCAATTCACCCCTCCACTTT.

The genes are TRBV30 and TRBJ1-1; 10 bases agree with TRBD1. Per the germline V gene, CDR1 is GTSNPN and CDR2 is SVGIG (reference sequence). V lost 3 bases, J lost 4 bases, and 2 bases stayed unmatched. This CDR3 is built from 13 residues. The CDR3 loop reads CAWRGDRGTEAFF. The CDR3 DNA reads as TGTGCCTGGAGAGGGGACAGGGGCACTGAAGCTTTCTTT.

This clone was seen a single time. V is TRBV9 and J is TRBJ1-6; D gene uncertain. The CDR3 is made up of 14 amino acids. V was shortened by 2 bases and J by 4 bases, with 7 bases between the two germline ends. Germline V gene data show CDR1 as SGDLS and CDR2 as YYNGEE. The CDR3 DNA reads TGTGCCAGCAGCGTTCCGGGGTATAATTCACCCCTCCACTTT. Translating gives CASSVPGYNSPLHF.

This chain links TRBV12-3 or TRBV12-4 with TRBJ1-3, with D unclear. There are 12 residues in the CDR3. V was clipped by 6 bases and J by 0 bases, with 3 bases between them. The CDR3 region has the DNA TGTGCCAGCAGCCACTCTGGAAACACCATATATTTT. Amino acid sequence: CASSHSGNTIYF.

This chain uses TRBV5-5 with TRBJ1-1, with D possibly TRBD1 on 6 matching bases. Trimming left V 0 bases short and J 0 bases short, with 21 bases between. The germline gives CDR1 SGHKS, CDR2 YYEKEE (reference sequence). The CDR3 is made up of 19 amino acids. The CDR3 nucleotides are TGTGCCAGCAGCTTGGAATCGGGGGGCAACGAGGGAATGAACACTGAAGCTTTCTTT. Residues: CASSLESGGNEGMNTEAFF.

The chain has TRBV6-5 and TRBJ2-1; 11 nucleotides agree with TRBD2. Germline CDR1 is MNHEY and CDR2 is SVGAGI. This CDR3 region has 14 residues. The J segment lost 3 bases and the V segment lost 8 bases, leaving 3 bases of the junction unmatched. CDR3 amino acids: CASGGTSGYNEQFF. The CDR3 region has the DNA TGTGCCAGCGGAGGGACTAGCGGCTACAATGAGCAGTTCTTC.

J is TRBJ2-5 and V is TRBV5-6; tentatively, D is TRBD1 (5 bases). Germline CDR1 is SGHDT and CDR2 is YYEEEE. V lost 5 bases and J lost 2, with 13 bases in between. This CDR3 has 14 residues. The CDR3 loop is CASRYTGYQETQYF. CDR3 in DNA: TGTGCCAGCAGGTACACAGGTTATCAAGAGACCCAGTACTTC.

The V call is TRBV4-1, the J call TRBJ2-4; D is perhaps TRBD1 (5 bases). The ends were cut back, 1 base at V and 2 bases at J, with 15 bases in the middle. The germline CDR1 and CDR2 sequences are MGHRA and YSYEKL. The CDR3 has 17 amino acids. CDR3 loop: CASSQGKARVPKNIQYF. The CDR3 bases are TGCGCCAGCAGCCAAGGAAAGGCCAGGGTTCCCAAAAACATTCAGTACTTC.

This chain connects TRBV4-3 to TRBJ1-5; a weak D match, TRBD1 (6 bases). V gave up 5 bases and J gave up 5 bases, with 13 bases separating them. The CDR3 extends over 14 amino acids. Germline V gene sequence: CDR1 LGHNA, CDR2 YSLEER. For the CDR3, the DNA is TGCGCCAGCAGCACTGACAGGTCGGATCAGCCCCAGCATTTT. The encoded protein is CASSTDRSDQPQHF.